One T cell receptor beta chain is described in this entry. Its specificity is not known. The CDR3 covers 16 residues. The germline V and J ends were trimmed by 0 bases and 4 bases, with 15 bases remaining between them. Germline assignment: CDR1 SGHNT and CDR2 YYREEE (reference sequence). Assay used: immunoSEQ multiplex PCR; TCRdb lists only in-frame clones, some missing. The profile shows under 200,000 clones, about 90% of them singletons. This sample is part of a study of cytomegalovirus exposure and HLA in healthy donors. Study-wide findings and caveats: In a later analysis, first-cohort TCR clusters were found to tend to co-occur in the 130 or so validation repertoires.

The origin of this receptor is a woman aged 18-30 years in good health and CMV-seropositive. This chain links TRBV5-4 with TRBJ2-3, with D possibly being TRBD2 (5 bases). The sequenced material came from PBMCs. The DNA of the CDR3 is TGTGCCAGCAGCTTGGGACTACAGAGGCTAGCAGATACGCAGTATTTT. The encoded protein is CASSLGLQRLADTQYF.